A few counts support the clone carrying this TCR beta chain. The target antigen is unknown. This specimen belongs to a study of T cells after yellow fever vaccination. CDR3 size: 14 residues. Germline V lookup: CDR1 MNHNS, CDR2 SASEGT. Trimming removed 6 bases at V and 6 bases at J, with 14 bases between. Study-level results: The study noted that FACS-sorted repertoires could contain abundant clonotypes contaminating from the bulk population. Shared CD4/CD8 clonotypes were a small share, likely from convergent recombination. Clones from primary vaccination mostly reappeared after the booster (around 96% CD4, approximately 91% CD8).

TCR cDNA was made by 5'RACE template switching, adding a universal primer site and UMIs. TCRdb reanalysed the 5' RACE reads using MiXCR and keeps one entry per CDR3 protein. This sample has more than 450,000 distinct CDR3 sequences, with 20% to 25% found just once. This sequence was found in a young man who received the YFV17D yellow fever vaccine. This rearrangement joins TRBV6-1 to TRBJ2-2; D assignment may be TRBD1 or TRBD2 (5 bases each). The source material was PBMCs, sampled approximately 20 days after the first yellow fever vaccination. DNA of the CDR3: TGTGCCAGCAGCGAGGGGCCCGAGGCCGGGGAGCTGTTTTTT. It codes for CASSEGPEAGELFF.